The table lists the clone carrying this T cell receptor (beta chain) with a few counts. This record belongs to a study of T cells in Graves' hyperthyroidism and ophthalmopathy. Study overall: Peripheral blood collection took place at initial diagnosis, before any treatment.

Per germline, CDR1 LGHNA and CDR2 YNFKEQ. V lost 0 bases and J lost 8, with 11 bases in between. This CDR3 contains 14 residues. Absent ophthalmopathy progression within 18 months defined stable Graves' hyperthyroidism. Amplified TCR beta CDR3 regions derived from RNA transcripts. Using the HTBI primer set, a first-round RT-PCR was run on the TCR CDR3. TCRdb re-analysed the multiplex PCR reads in MiXCR, keeping a single row per CDR3 protein. The table lists 350,000 to 400,000 distinct CDR3 sequences, over 11% of them singletons. This clonotype was sampled from a woman aged 55-75 years with Graves' hyperthyroidism. The sequenced material came from blood. The chain joins TRBV4-2 to TRBJ2-1; D gene uncertain. The CDR3 DNA follows: TGTGCCAGCAGCCAAGATCTTGAGTTCTATGAGCAGTTCTTC. Its protein is CASSQDLEFYEQFF.